This note documents a single TCR beta chain sequence. Its antigen is not identified. This record comes from a study of OX40 agonist ivuxolimab in advanced cancers. Study-wide results and limits: Among T cells, CD8+ cells averaged more expanded clones than CD4+ cells. Both blood CD4+ and CD8+ T cells showed clonal growth by week 6 at 0.1 to 3.0 mg/kg.

Clones were sequenced by immunoSEQ multiplex PCR, and TCRdb holds only the in-frame ones, with some missing. Seen here are some 5,700 clones, around 84% observed once, and the top ten hold approximately 27%. Per germline, CDR1 MNHEY and CDR2 SVGAGI. V was clipped by 6 bases and J by 2 bases, with 11 bases between them. The CDR3 runs to 14 residues. The V gene is TRBV6-5, the J gene TRBJ2-1, with D possibly TRBD2 on 6 matching bases. The sequence was obtained from an adult with an advanced solid tumor such as melanoma, head and neck, liver or kidney cancer. The sequences come from CD4+ or CD8+ T cells sorted from blood, collected in a trial of the OX40 agonist ivuxolimab. The CDR3 nucleotides are TGTGCCAGCAGCCGCAGGGAGGCCTACAATGAGCAGTTCTTC. Amino acid sequence: CASSRREAYNEQFF.